This TCR beta chain derives from a study of blood T cell repertoires in COVID-19. Study overall: COVID-19 samples collected from the United States, Italy and Spain covered acute and convalescent phases.

Per the original data handling: Reference gene primers were amplified, and this amplification served to estimate nucleated cell counts. Profiled with immunoSEQ multiplex PCR; TCRdb holds only in-frame clones, not every one. V, J and clone size were drawn from that table, and D and trimming were deduced from the DNA. The sample lists about 200,000 clones; around 84% were seen once. The receptor was isolated from a man aged 55 to 70 with acute or convalescent COVID-19. Specimen: peripheral blood.

The CDR3: CASGLTNTGELFF. The DNA for the CDR3 is TGTGCCAGCGGGCTGACGAACACCGGGGAGCTGTTTTTT. The rearrangement joins TRBV2 to TRBJ2-2, with D hard to call. Per the germline V gene, CDR1 is SNHLY and CDR2 is FYNNEI. Deletions cut 8 bases from V and 0 bases from J, with 7 bases between. This CDR3 has 13 residues.